This T cell receptor beta chain stems from a study of spatial heterogeneity in lung cancer. Time point in this sample: sample taken at primary tumor resection. Whole RNA from tumor, nontumor lung or frozen PBMC was sequenced unsorted. Trimming removed 6 bases from V and 6 bases from J, with 15 bases in between. In germline, CDR1 is MDHEN, CDR2 SYDVKM. CDR3 length: 13 amino acids. Carried by each TCR cDNA molecule was a unique molecular identifier. TCRdb called the 5' RACE reads again in MiXCR, with one record for every CDR3 protein. The sample lists about 23,000 distinct CDR3 sequences, about 4.5% occurring once. Findings of the study overall: Detection of ubiquitous tumor TCRs in blood was higher at resection than follow-up.

In its sample, this clonotype was seen many times. Its antigen is undetermined. The V and J genes are TRBV28 and TRBJ2-7; D is uncertain. This TCR was recovered from a male donor with early-stage non-small cell lung cancer. Here the sequenced sample was PBMCs, taken at surgery. In DNA form, the CDR3 reads TGTGCCAGCAGCTTACTGGTCCGCCGCGAGCAGTACTTC. As protein: CASSLLVRREQYF.